This TCR beta chain appears in the sequencing data of a study of shared clonotypes between healthy human individuals. Those who donated were healthy HIV-negative adults, with no recent acute infections or vaccinations reported. All of the donors resided in Nashville, Tennessee, and each was a Caucasian adult. The run depth of the assay was deep. TCRdb keeps only in-frame clones here, not all; method: immunoSEQ multiplex PCR. Of hundreds of thousands of clones listed, around 78% are singletons. Findings and limits, study-wide: Clonotype sharing among donors was thought likely to change with sequencing depth.

This clone turned up a few times. The antigen remains undetermined. The same CDR3 is also encoded by other DNA sequences in this sample. V gave up 3 bases and J gave up 4 bases, with 6 bases separating them. Germline lookup yields CDR1 MDHEN and CDR2 SYDVKM. This CDR3 contains 12 residues. This TCR came from a woman between 40 and 55 years old in good health. Some clones in this sample may be carry-over from other donors' samples. Sequencing was performed on PBMCs. The gene calls are TRBV28 and TRBJ1-2, with D possibly TRBD1 on 5 matching bases. CDR3 in amino acids: CASSLGGYGYTF. The CDR3 bases are TGTGCCAGCAGTTTGGGGGGCTATGGCTACACCTTC.